These 28 T cell receptor beta chains originate from one sample sequenced in a study of CD8+CD57+ T cells in acquired aplastic anemia. Patients included in sequencing had previously demonstrated CD8+CD57+ cell expansion by flow cytometry. Genomic DNA was employed as the template in profiling TCR beta VDJ and CDR3. TCRdb used MiXCR to reprocess the reads, holding one entry per CDR3 protein. Of some 200,000 distinct CDR3 sequences detected, about 60% appear once; the ten largest clones hold roughly 61%. The sample comprised sorted CD4+, CD8+, or CD8+CD57+ T cells (not recorded which) from PBMCs. These receptor sequences come from a human donor with aplastic anemia.

This clonotype occurred a few times. V is TRBV19 and J is TRBJ2-7; D perhaps matches TRBD1 (5 bases). The CDR3 is made up of 15 amino acids. The germline V gene encodes CDR1 LNHDA and CDR2 SQIVND (reference sequence). Trimming stripped 2 bases from V and 0 bases from J, with 11 bases between. DNA for the CDR3: TGTGCCAGTAGTATACGACAGACAAGCTCCTACGAGCAGTACTTC. Amino acids: CASSIRQTSSYEQYF.

This clonotype was seen only a few times. The gene calls are TRBV7-2 and TRBJ1-6; TRBD1 matches 7 bases. Germline lookup yields CDR1 SGHTA and CDR2 FQGNSA. Germline trimming cut 5 bases from V and 8 bases from J; bases unmatched to any gene: 12. This CDR3 region has 16 residues. The CDR3 bases are TGTGCCAGCAGCGCGCTAAAACAGGGGCGGGATTCACCCCTCCACTTT. It translates to CASSALKQGRDSPLHF.

The V gene is TRBV20-1, the J gene TRBJ2-7; D gene unclear. Germline V gives CDR1 DFQATT, CDR2 SNEGSKA (reference sequence). The V end was cut by 0 bases, the J end by 1 base, with 7 bases between. There are 13 residues in the CDR3. The CDR3, as DNA: TGCAGTGCTAGAGACCAGGCTTCCTACGAGCAGTACTTC. The encoded protein is CSARDQASYEQYF.

About this clonotype: One end of the junction does not line up with germline, which may come from a read error. The chain recombines TRBV5-1 with TRBJ1-2; TRBD1 is a possible D gene (6 bases). Germline-derived CDR1 and CDR2 are SGHRS and YFSETQ. CDR3 length equals 14 residues. The CDR3 loop is CANSLGAQNYGYTF. CDR3 coding DNA: TGCGCCAACAGCTTGGGGGCTCAGAACTATGGCTACACCTTC. Together with reference TRBV5-1 and TRBJ1-2, the CDR3 gives the full variable domain: KAGVTQTPRYLIKTRGQQVTLSCSPISGHRSVSWYQQTPGQGLQFLFEYFSETQRNKGNFPGRFSGRQFSNSRSEMNVSTLELGDSALYLCANSLGAQNYGYTFGSGTRLTVV.

This chain joins TRBV24-1 and TRBJ2-3; weak D call: TRBD1 (7 bases). Germline lookup yields CDR1 KGHDR and CDR2 SFDVKD. This CDR3 has 12 amino acids. CDR3 sequence (DNA): TGTGCTTCCCAGGGGGGCGCAGATACGCAGTATTTT. Protein sequence: CASQGGADTQYF.

This clonotype showed up many times. The gene calls are TRBV5-8 and TRBJ2-2; D unresolved. Germline CDR1 reads SGHTS; CDR2 reads YDEGEE. Trimming stripped 0 bases from V and 10 bases from J, with 7 bases between. The CDR3 has 12 residues. The CDR3 DNA reads as TGTGCCAGCAGCTTGGGCGGCGCGGAGCTGTTTTTT. This gives the protein CASSLGGAELFF.

In this sample, this clonotype turned up many times. V usage is TRBV20-1 and J usage is TRBJ2-7; D is unresolved. The CDR3 spans 11 residues. Trimming took off 6 bases at V and 2 bases at J, with 8 bases between the two ends. Germline values: CDR1 DFQATT, CDR2 SNEGSKA (reference sequence). CDR3 in amino acids: CSAPDPYEQYF. The DNA for the CDR3 is TGCAGTGCCCCGGACCCCTACGAGCAGTACTTC.

V usage is TRBV10-3 and J usage is TRBJ2-3; 13 bases line up with TRBD2. The CDR3 has 16 residues. The V gene's germline CDR1 is ENHRY and CDR2 SYGVKD. The ends lost 4 bases at V and 4 bases at J; junction bases unmatched: 5. CDR3 DNA sequence: TGTGCCATCAGTGGTGGACTAGCGGGAGAATCAGATACGCAGTATTTT. This sequence encodes CAISGGLAGESDTQYF.

V and J are TRBV2 and TRBJ1-4; 10 nucleotides match TRBD1. Trimming cost V 10 bases and J 7 bases; bases outside gene matches: 3. The germline gives CDR1 SNHLY, CDR2 FYNNEI. This CDR3 spans 12 amino acids. CDR3 sequence: CATGTGAEKLFF. DNA of the CDR3: TGTGCCACCGGGACAGGGGCTGAAAAACTGTTTTTT.

V is TRBV7-2 and J is TRBJ2-7, with 7 bases aligning to TRBD2. The germline gives CDR1 SGHTA, CDR2 FQGNSA. V lost 4 bases and J lost 3; bases outside the gene matches: 3. The CDR3 has 13 amino acids. As DNA, the CDR3 is TGTGCCAGCAGCTCCGCTAGCGGCTACGAGCAGTACTTC. Translation gives CASSSASGYEQYF.

The rearrangement joins TRBV20-1 to TRBJ2-7, with 9 bases lining up with TRBD1. V shed 5 bases and J 6 bases; nucleotides not matched to a gene: 5. Germline V gene sequence: CDR1 DFQATT, CDR2 SNEGSKA (reference sequence). This CDR3 contains 12 residues. The CDR3 DNA sequence: TGCAGTGCTCCCGGGACAGGGTCCGAGCAGTACTTC. It codes for CSAPGTGSEQYF.

V and J are TRBV2 and TRBJ1-4; no clear D. Germline loops: CDR1 SNHLY, CDR2 FYNNEI. The CDR3 totals 15 residues. Trimming shortened V by 4 bases and J by 0 bases, and 9 bases separated the two germline ends. The CDR3 loop is CASSAVDSTNEKLFF. CDR3 in DNA: TGTGCCAGCAGTGCGGTTGACTCAACTAATGAAAAACTGTTTTTT. The full variable domain, with the rest looked up from reference TRBV2 and TRBJ1-4, is EPEVTQTPSHQVTQMGQEVILRCVPISNHLYFYWYRQILGQKVEFLVSFYNNEISEKSEIFDDQFSVERPDGSNFTLKIRSTKLEDSAMYFCASSAVDSTNEKLFFGSGTQLSVL.

As regards this clonotype: A read error is possible here, since a much larger clone lies one base away. The gene calls are TRBV7-9 and TRBJ2-1; D not resolved. There are 12 residues in the CDR3. Germline V gene sequence: CDR1 SEHNR, CDR2 FQNEAQ (reference sequence). With 1 base removed from V and 6 bases from J, the gap between germline ends came to 4 bases. This CDR3 is CASSLGSNEQFF. The CDR3 coding sequence is TGTGCCAGCAGCTTAGGGTCCAATGAGCAGTTCTTC.

A remark on this clonotype: A much larger clone lies one base from this, so it may be a read error. The rearrangement links TRBV12-3 or TRBV12-4 to TRBJ2-7; 7 positions match TRBD1. This CDR3 is 13 amino acids long. CDR3 coding DNA: TGTGCCAGCAGTCTGCAGGGGGTCTACGATCAGTACTTC. Its protein is CASSLQGVYDQYF.

The chain links TRBV2 to TRBJ2-7; 7 nucleotides agree with TRBD2. Germline V gives CDR1 SNHLY, CDR2 FYNNEI. J lost 0 bases, V lost 4 bases, and 12 bases had no gene match. This CDR3 is 17 amino acids long. The CDR3 DNA reads TGTGCCAGCAGTGCTAGCGGACCGGGACTATACTCCTACGAGCAGTACTTC. It codes for CASSASGPGLYSYEQYF.

This chain connects TRBV19 to TRBJ1-1; possibly TRBD1 for D (5 bases). V lost 6 bases to trimming and J lost 3 bases, with 8 bases between them. The CDR3 is 12 amino acids. The germline V gene encodes CDR1 LNHDA and CDR2 SQIVND (reference sequence). The CDR3 nucleotides read TGTGCCAGTAGATTGGGGGACACTGAAGCTTTCTTT. Its protein product is CASRLGDTEAFF.

The J gene is TRBJ1-1, the V gene TRBV2; D unresolved. The germline V and J ends were trimmed by 7 bases and 4 bases, with 4 bases remaining between them. Germline CDR1 is SNHLY and CDR2 is FYNNEI. This CDR3 contains 10 residues. As DNA, the CDR3 is TGTGCCAGCAAAAGCACTGAAGCTTTCTTT. Translated: CASKSTEAFF.

The genes are TRBV7-9 and TRBJ2-7; the D is unclear. The ends were cut back, 8 bases at V and 2 bases at J, with 19 bases in the middle. Germline V lookup: CDR1 SEHNR, CDR2 FQNEAQ (reference sequence). The length of the CDR3 is 15 residues. In DNA form, the CDR3 reads TGTGCCAGCCAACTCTCTGCTCTCTCGACCTACGAGCAGTACTTC. It codes for CASQLSALSTYEQYF.

V and J are TRBV20-1 and TRBJ2-5, with D possibly matching TRBD2 (6 bases). Germline-derived CDR1 and CDR2 are DFQATT and SNEGSKA (reference sequence). CDR3 length: 13 residues. CDR3 region: CSTPQPAGETQYF. In DNA form, the CDR3 reads TGCAGCACCCCACAGCCCGCGGGGGAGACCCAGTACTTC.

The genes are TRBV19 and TRBJ2-3; 12 bases are a match to TRBD2. This CDR3 has 15 amino acids. The trim removed 9 bases at V and 6 bases at J, leaving 10 bases unmatched. Germline CDR1 is LNHDA and CDR2 is SQIVND (reference sequence). This CDR3 is CASRRLAGDLDTQYF. The DNA of the CDR3 is TGTGCCAGCCGAAGACTAGCGGGGGACCTTGATACGCAGTATTTT.

The gene calls are TRBV10-3 and TRBJ2-7; the D call may be TRBD1 or TRBD2 (5 bases each). The V gene's germline CDR1 is ENHRY and CDR2 SYGVKD. Between the trimmed V and J ends, which lost 5 bases and 3 bases, there was a span of 11 bases. CDR3 length equals 13 residues. The CDR3 is CAISRGPGYEQYF. The CDR3 nucleotides read TGTGCCATCAGTAGGGGACCGGGCTACGAGCAGTACTTC.

This clonotype has just one count. One end of the junction fails to match germline, which may point to a read error. The chain joins TRBV5-1 to TRBJ1-5; a weak D match, TRBD1 (5 bases). This CDR3 spans 14 amino acids. Germline V CDR1 and CDR2: SGHRS, YFSETQ. The CDR3 sequence: CASSPGQTNQPQHF. For the CDR3, the DNA is TGTGCCAGCAGCCCCGGACAAACAAATCAGCCCCAGCATTTT.

Concerning this clonotype itself: This may come from a read error, since a much larger clone is one base off. The chain links TRBV5-1 to TRBJ2-1, with 10 bases lining up with TRBD2. Germline V lookup: CDR1 SGHRS, CDR2 YFSETQ. The CDR3 sequence is 15 residues long. The CDR3 is CASSTTSGPYNEHFF. The CDR3 DNA reads as TGCGCCAGCAGCACGACTAGCGGGCCCTACAATGAGCACTTCTTC.

The chain employs TRBV24-1 and TRBJ2-1, with 10 bases fitting TRBD2. Germline assignment: CDR1 KGHDR and CDR2 SFDVKD. J gave up 3 bases and V 4 bases, and 5 bases lay outside the gene matches. The CDR3 is made up of 16 amino acids. CDR3 DNA: TGTGCCACCAGTGACCATCGGACTAGCGGCTACAATGAGCAGTTCTTC. Encoded protein: CATSDHRTSGYNEQFF.

This chain uses TRBV11-1 with TRBJ1-2, with no clear D. V shed 4 bases and J shed 2 bases, with 8 bases lying between them. CDR1 and CDR2 (germline): SGHAT, FQDESV (reference sequence). CDR3 length equals 13 residues. CDR3 in amino acids: CASSSSLNYGYTF. The CDR3 nucleotides read TGTGCCAGCAGCTCAAGCCTCAACTATGGCTACACCTTC.

V gene TRBV2 combines with J gene TRBJ1-5; no firm D call. The CDR3 is made up of 13 amino acids. Germline CDR1 reads SNHLY; CDR2 reads FYNNEI. V was shortened by 7 bases and J by 1 base, with 8 bases between the two germline ends. The CDR3 DNA sequence: TGTGCCAGCATGGGAGACAGCAATCAGCCCCAGCATTTT. The encoded protein is CASMGDSNQPQHF.

The V call is TRBV3-1, the J call TRBJ1-2; D unresolved. The CDR3 spans 13 residues. CDR1 is LGHDT and CDR2 is YNNKEL in the germline V gene (reference sequence). Trimming removed 0 bases from V and 4 bases from J, with 6 bases in between. The CDR3 DNA is TGTGCCAGCAGCCAAGAACGGCTCTATGGCTACACCTTC. Protein product: CASSQERLYGYTF.

This rearrangement joins TRBV20-1 to TRBJ1-2; D call uncertain. Trimming pared 0 bases from V and 2 bases from J, leaving 10 bases between. The germline V gene has CDR1 DFQATT and CDR2 SNEGSKA (reference sequence). This CDR3 comprises 14 residues. This CDR3 is CSAREVGFNYGYTF. DNA of the CDR3: TGCAGTGCTAGAGAGGTGGGCTTCAACTATGGCTACACCTTC.